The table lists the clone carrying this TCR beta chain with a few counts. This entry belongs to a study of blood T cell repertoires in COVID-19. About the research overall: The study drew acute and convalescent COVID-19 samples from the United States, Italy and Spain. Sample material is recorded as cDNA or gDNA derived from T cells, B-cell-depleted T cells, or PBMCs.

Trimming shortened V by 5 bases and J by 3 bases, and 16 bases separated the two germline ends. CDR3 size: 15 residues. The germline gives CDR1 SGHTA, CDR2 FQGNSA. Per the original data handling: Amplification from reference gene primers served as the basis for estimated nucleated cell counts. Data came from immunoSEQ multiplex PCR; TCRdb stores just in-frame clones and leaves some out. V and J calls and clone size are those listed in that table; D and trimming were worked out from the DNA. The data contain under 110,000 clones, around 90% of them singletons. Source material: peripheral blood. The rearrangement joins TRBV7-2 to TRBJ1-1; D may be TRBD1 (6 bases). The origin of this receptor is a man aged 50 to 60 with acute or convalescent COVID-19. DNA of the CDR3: TGTGCCAGCAGCCGTTCCGGGACATCTTACACTGAAGCTTTCTTT. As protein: CASSRSGTSYTEAFF.